Each of the 3 T cell receptor beta chains below was sequenced from the same sample in a study of blood T cell repertoires in COVID-19. Libraries were prepared by immunoSEQ multiplex PCR; TCRdb keeps only in-frame clonotypes and omits some of them. The table lists 270,000 or so clones, roughly 87% of them singletons. The sample was peripheral blood. Receptors originate from a woman in her thirties or forties who had recovered from COVID-19.

This sequence joins TRBV7-9 and TRBJ2-1; possible D gene TRBD2, 5 bases. CDR3 length: 15 residues. Germline values: CDR1 SEHNR, CDR2 FQNEAQ (reference sequence). Trimming left V 0 bases short and J 2 bases short, with 8 bases between. CDR3 region: CASSLAGATYNEQFF. CDR3 coding DNA: TGTGCCAGCAGCTTAGCGGGAGCCACCTACAATGAGCAGTTCTTC.

J is TRBJ2-7 and V is TRBV7-8; perhaps TRBD1 as D (5 bases). The CDR3 runs to 14 residues. Germline V lookup: CDR1 SGHVS, CDR2 FQNEAQ. Trimming shortened V by 1 base and J by 6 bases, and 13 bases separated the two germline ends. In nucleotides, the CDR3 is TGTGCCAGCAGCTTAGTAACCAGGGTTGGCGAGCAGTACGTC. Its protein is CASSLVTRVGEQYV.

The chain joins TRBV27 to TRBJ2-6; D gene unclear. V was trimmed by 5 bases and J by 2 bases, leaving 10 bases between them. The germline gives CDR1 MNHEY, CDR2 SMNVEV (reference sequence). The CDR3 is 15 amino acids. The CDR3 loop reads CASSRRRPGANVLTF. DNA for the CDR3: TGTGCCAGCAGTAGGCGGCGCCCTGGGGCCAACGTCCTGACTTTC.